The clone carrying this T cell receptor beta chain was picked up many times. Its antigen is not identified. These data are taken from a study of T cells after yellow fever vaccination. About the research overall: Fractions with few cells were prepared using SMART-Seq v4 Ultra Low Input.

Generation of TCR cDNA used 5'RACE template switching (which added a universal primer site and UMIs). TCRdb called the 5' RACE reads again in MiXCR, with one record for every CDR3 protein. The table has 350,000 to 450,000 distinct CDR3 sequences, approximately 6% seen once. Whole-study results and caveats: Subsequent to the booster, the majority of primary-vaccination clones reappeared (96% CD4, around 90% CD8). Only a minor proportion of clonotypes was detected across both CD4 and CD8 compartments.

The V end was cut by 2 bases, the J end by 7 bases, with 10 bases between. In germline, CDR1 is SGHRS, CDR2 YFSETQ. The CDR3 has 12 amino acids. Specimen: PBMCs, collected 5 days after the yellow fever booster vaccination. The chain couples TRBV5-1 to TRBJ2-7; D gene unclear. The clonotype comes from a man younger than 40 who received the YFV17D yellow fever vaccine. For the CDR3, the DNA is TGCGCCAGCAGCTTACAAGGAAGGGAGCAGTACTTC. This gives the protein CASSLQGREQYF.